This TCR beta chain was identified in a study of T-cell reconstitution after alpha-beta-depleted transplantation in children. Unique molecular identifiers featured in how the TCRbeta library was prepared. TCRdb itself ran the PCR reads through MiXCR, one entry per CDR3 protein. In the table there are over 400,000 distinct CDR3 sequences, 9.5% to 15% of which are singletons. This clonotype was counted only a few times. The V gene lost 0 bases and the J gene lost 2 bases, with 19 bases spanning the gap. This CDR3 has 17 amino acids. CDR1 DFQATT and CDR2 SNEGSKA come from the germline V gene (reference sequence).

Sequencing used PBMCs from the stem cell graft donor, obtained from the stem cell graft. V usage is TRBV20-1 and J usage is TRBJ2-5; a possible D gene is TRBD1 (5 bases). The receptor comes from a human donor who donated a stem cell graft to a child with combined immunodeficiency. Here the CDR3 DNA reads TGCAGTGCTAGAGATATGAGACAGAGGTTCCGGCAAGAGACCCAGTACTTC. Translated, it gives CSARDMRQRFRQETQYF.